Listed below are T cell receptor beta chains from one sample, sequenced in a study of blood T cell repertoires in COVID-19. Only in-frame clones appear in the TCRdb table, and some are missing; sequencing was by immunoSEQ multiplex PCR. The profile covers tens of thousands of clones, with roughly 80% appearing a single time and 5.5% to 7.5% taken by the ten largest. Material: peripheral blood. The source of these receptors is an older woman with acute or convalescent COVID-19. CDR3s include the opening cysteine and the closing phenylalanine or tryptophan. The D gene is left open where the match is weak. Clone size is shown for a subset of rows, as once, few, many or a class of expanded clone.

D	J	size	V	DNA	CDR3
NA	TRBJ2-3	NA	TRBV2	TGTGCCAGCAGTGACGCGGGGTTGGGCACAGATACGCAGTATTTT	CASSDAGLGTDTQYF
TRBD1	TRBJ2-7	NA	TRBV9	TGTGCCAGTAGGGGGCAGATTTACTACGAGCAGTACTTC	CASRGQIYYEQYF
TRBD1	TRBJ1-1	NA	TRBV19	TGTGCCAGTAGTCGTTCCTCCGGGACAGGGAGGACTGAAGCTTTCTTT	CASSRSSGTGRTEAFF
NA	TRBJ1-1	NA	TRBV19	TGTGCCAGTAGCAAAACAGGAGTGAACACTGAAGCTTTCTTT	CASSKTGVNTEAFF
TRBD1	TRBJ1-3	NA	TRBV2	TGTGCCAGCCGACAGGGGTCATCCTCTGGAAACACCATATATTTT	CASRQGSSSGNTIYF
TRBD1	TRBJ1-6	NA	TRBV6-5	TGTGCCAGCACCCTTGGACAGGGGGGAGATTCACCCCTCCACTTT	CASTLGQGGDSPLHF
NA	TRBJ1-4	NA	TRBV5-6	TGTGCCAGCAGCGTCAGGACAACTAATGAAAAACTGTTTTTT	CASSVRTTNEKLFF
NA	TRBJ1-1	NA	TRBV7-3	TGTGCCAGCAGCTTATCTCCCGGGGAGAGCACTGAAGCTTTCTTT	CASSLSPGESTEAFF
TRBD2	TRBJ2-1	NA	TRBV3-1/TRBV3-2	TGTGCCAGCAGCTCCTTAGCGGGGGGCGTCTCCTACAATGAGCAGTTCTTC	CASSSLAGGVSYNEQFF
NA	TRBJ1-5	NA	TRBV10-3	TGTGCCATCAGTGAGTCAGGGGAGGTGAAGCCCCAGCATTTT	CAISESGEVKPQHF
NA	TRBJ2-5	NA	TRBV3-1/TRBV3-2	TGTGCCAGCAGCCAAGCTCTGACAGGACAAGAGACCCAGTACTTC	CASSQALTGQETQYF
NA	TRBJ2-3	NA	TRBV3-1/TRBV3-2	TGTGCCAGCAGCCGTGGGACTGTCACAGATACGCAGTATTTT	CASSRGTVTDTQYF
TRBD1	TRBJ1-5	NA	TRBV7-8	TGTGCCAGCAGCTCAATGGGACAGCTCAATCAGCCCCAGCATTTT	CASSSMGQLNQPQHF
TRBD1	TRBJ1-6	NA	TRBV10-1	TGCGCCAGCAGTGAACAGGGGATCGATTCACCCCTCCACTTT	CASSEQGIDSPLHF
NA	TRBJ2-7	few	TRBV23-1	TGCGCCAGCAGTCAATCAGGAGACAGCTACTACGAGCAGTACTTC	CASSQSGDSYYEQYF
NA	TRBJ1-1	NA	TRBV19	TGTGCCAGTAGTATAGAAATCCGGAACACTGAAGCTTTCTTT	CASSIEIRNTEAFF
NA	TRBJ1-1	NA	TRBV5-1	TGCGCCACCAAACTCGACAGCGCGAACACTGAAGCTTTCTTT	CATKLDSANTEAFF
TRBD1	TRBJ1-6	NA	TRBV14	TGTGCCAGCAGCCAAATCCCGGGACAGGGAGGATCCTATAATTCACCCCTCCACTTT	CASSQIPGQGGSYNSPLHF
NA	TRBJ1-1	NA	TRBV4-1	TGCGCCAGCAGCCAGAAAGAGGCCGGGGGAGCTTTCTTT	CASSQKEAGGAFF
TRBD1	TRBJ2-7	NA	TRBV12-3/TRBV12-4	TGTGCCAGCAGTGTACAGGGGTACGAGCAGTACTTC	CASSVQGYEQYF
NA	TRBJ2-1	NA	TRBV4-1	TGCGCCAGCAGCCAAGACAGCTACAATGAGCAGTTCTTC	CASSQDSYNEQFF
NA	TRBJ1-1	NA	TRBV20-1	TGCAGTGCTAGTCGAGGGATGAACACTGAAGCTTTCTTT	CSASRGMNTEAFF
TRBD1	TRBJ1-2	once	TRBV10-2	TGCGCCAGCAGCGGACAGGGACACGGCTACACCTTC	CASSGQGHGYTF
NA	TRBJ2-6	few	TRBV5-1	TGCGCCAGCAGCGGACAGTTCTCTGGGGCCAACGTCCTGACTTTC	CASSGQFSGANVLTF
NA	TRBJ2-3	NA	TRBV7-9	TGTGCCAGCAGCTTAGGCCCTGGAGGGGTGGGCACAGATACGCAGTATTTT	CASSLGPGGVGTDTQYF
TRBD1	TRBJ1-2	NA	TRBV29-1	TGCAGCGTTCGTCACTACCCGACAGGGGGCGCCTATGGCTACACCTTC	CSVRHYPTGGAYGYTF
NA	TRBJ1-2	NA	TRBV18	TGTGCCAGCTCACCCGGACAGCAACTTCTCTATGGCTACACCTTC	CASSPGQQLLYGYTF
NA	TRBJ1-1	NA	TRBV19	TGTGCCAGTAGTATAGACAGGTTGAACACTGAAGCTTTCTTT	CASSIDRLNTEAFF
TRBD2	TRBJ2-7	NA	TRBV5-1	TGCGCCAGCAGCATGGAAGGAGCGGGGCGAACCGAGCAGTACTTC	CASSMEGAGRTEQYF
TRBD1	TRBJ1-6	NA	TRBV2	TGTGCCAGCAGACTCCCGGGACAGAGGAATTCACCCCTCCACTTT	CASRLPGQRNSPLHF
TRBD1	TRBJ2-7	NA	TRBV7-2	TGTGCCAGCAGCTTCGGGACAGGGCGGGGCGAGCAGTACTTC	CASSFGTGRGEQYF
NA	TRBJ1-2	NA	TRBV21-1	TGTGCCAGCTCCAAAGGGGCCTCCAACTATGGCTACACCTTC	CASSKGASNYGYTF
NA	TRBJ2-1	NA	TRBV10-2	TGCGCCAGCAACGATCAAGCCAATGAGCAGTTCTTC	CASNDQANEQFF
NA	TRBJ1-2	once	TRBV4-1	TGCGCCAGCAGCGAATTAGGGGTTCTAGGCTACACCTTC	CASSELGVLGYTF
NA	TRBJ2-7	NA	TRBV7-2	TGTGCCAGCAGCGTCCGACTAATCCGTTCCTACGAGCAGTACTTC	CASSVRLIRSYEQYF
NA	TRBJ2-5	NA	TRBV5-1	TGCGCCAGCCTTTCCCAAGAGACCCAGTACTTC	CASLSQETQYF
TRBD1	TRBJ1-2	NA	TRBV4-2	TGTGCCAGCAGCATTCCAGGGGGCTCCTCGTCCATATATGGCTACACCTTC	CASSIPGGSSSIYGYTF
NA	TRBJ2-5	NA	TRBV2	TGTGCCAGCAGTGGGCTACTAGTAACGGAGACCCAGTACTTC	CASSGLLVTETQYF
NA	TRBJ2-3	NA	TRBV2	TGTGCCAGCGCCGCGGGGGCAGGAACTCTCACAGATACGCAGTATTTT	CASAAGAGTLTDTQYF
TRBD1	TRBJ1-2	NA	TRBV6-6	TGTGCCACCGCAGCCGCCACAGGGGGTGGCGGCTACACCTTC	CATAAATGGGGYTF
NA	TRBJ1-1	NA	TRBV27	TGTGCCAGCAGTTCCGTCACTGAAGCTTTCTTT	CASSSVTEAFF
TRBD1	TRBJ1-1	NA	TRBV2	TGTGCCAGCAGTGCAGGGGGCCGCGGCACTGAAGCTTTCTTT	CASSAGGRGTEAFF
NA	TRBJ1-5	NA	TRBV18	TGTGCCAGCTCACCACCGGGGGGTTCAGGTCAGCCCCAGCATTTT	CASSPPGGSGQPQHF
TRBD1	TRBJ1-2	NA	TRBV19	TGTGCCAGTAGGGACAGGCGATCTACTAACTATGGCTACACCTTC	CASRDRRSTNYGYTF
NA	TRBJ2-3	NA	TRBV4-1	TGCGCCAGCAGCCCCCAGGGTTCAGGTCCATCCACAGATACGCAGTATTTT	CASSPQGSGPSTDTQYF
TRBD2	TRBJ2-3	few	TRBV13	TGTGCCAGCAGCTTAGGTTGGACTAGCGGGGAGGGCGGAGATACGCAGTATTTT	CASSLGWTSGEGGDTQYF
TRBD1	TRBJ1-5	NA	TRBV29-1	TGCAGCGTGGGAGAGGGGGCTAATCAGCCCCAGCATTTT	CSVGEGANQPQHF
NA	TRBJ1-4	NA	TRBV2	TGTGCCAGCAGTGAAGGGCGGGCACCTAATGAAAAACTGTTTTTT	CASSEGRAPNEKLFF
NA	TRBJ1-1	once	TRBV6-4	TGTGCCAGCAAGGGGGACACTGAAGCTTTCTTT	CASKGDTEAFF
NA	TRBJ2-7	NA	TRBV7-8	TGTGCCAGCAGCTTGAGGTACGAGCAGTACTTC	CASSLRYEQYF
NA	TRBJ1-1	NA	TRBV2	TGTGCCAGCAATCCTAGGTCTGAAGCTTTCTTT	CASNPRSEAFF
TRBD1	TRBJ1-5	NA	TRBV2	TGTGCCAGCAGTGAAGCCGCGGGGACAGGGAGTCAGCCCCAGCATTTT	CASSEAAGTGSQPQHF
NA	TRBJ1-4	NA	TRBV4-1	TGCGCCAGCAGCCCCCTAGGTTGGGGGGTAGAAAAACTGTTTTTT	CASSPLGWGVEKLFF
TRBD1	TRBJ2-5	once	TRBV23-1	TGCGCCAGCAGTCAATCCCTTGACAGGGGGCAAGAGACCCAGTACTTC	CASSQSLDRGQETQYF
NA	TRBJ1-1	NA	TRBV3-1/TRBV3-2	TGTGCCAGCAGCCAAGTCGGGGGCACTGAAGCTTTCTTT	CASSQVGGTEAFF
NA	TRBJ1-1	once	TRBV5-1	TGCGCCAGCAGCTTGGGGGTGTACGGGGCTGAAGCTTTCTTT	CASSLGVYGAEAFF
TRBD1	TRBJ1-1	NA	TRBV3-1/TRBV3-2	TGTGCCAGCAGCTCCTCCCGGGGACAGGGGTTCACTGAAGCTTTCTTT	CASSSSRGQGFTEAFF
NA	TRBJ2-7	NA	TRBV5-4	TGTGCCAGCAGCTCACCTCAAGCGGGTATATCCTACGAGCAGTACTTC	CASSSPQAGISYEQYF
TRBD1	TRBJ1-5	few	TRBV10-2	TGCGCCAGCAGTGAGGACAGGGGGAATCAGCCCCAGCATTTT	CASSEDRGNQPQHF